This entry describes one TCR beta chain. Its antigen is unidentified. TCRdb itself ran the 5' RACE reads through MiXCR, one entry per CDR3 protein. The repertoire holds hundreds of thousands of distinct CDR3 sequences, with around 20% as singletons. The data were taken from a study of T-cell memory formation after mild COVID-19. The overall study: TCR clusters largely stayed donor specific.

The trim removed 0 bases at V and 1 base at J, leaving 5 bases unmatched. Per germline, CDR1 SGHKS and CDR2 YYEKEE (reference sequence). This CDR3 spans 17 amino acids. Study-level points and caveats: Confirmation of SARS-CoV-2 specificity was lacking for second-wave clones peaking day 37.

This sequence originates from an adult woman who had mild COVID-19 (a few samples of this study predate the infection). Cell type and time point are not known. Sequenced input: PBMCs or a T cell subset sorted from them (not recorded which). The V and J genes are TRBV5-5 and TRBJ2-1; TRBD2 aligns across 9 bases. CDR3 protein: CASSLVAGAISYNEQFF. The CDR3 bases are TGTGCCAGCAGCTTGGTAGCGGGAGCTATATCCTACAATGAGCAGTTCTTC.